This entry features one T cell receptor beta chain sequence. The antigen remains unidentified. Trimming stripped 6 bases from V and 6 bases from J, with 15 bases between. Germline V gene data show CDR1 as MDHEN and CDR2 as SYDVKM. The CDR3 length is 14 residues. Repertoires were generated with immunoSEQ multiplex PCR, while TCRdb's copy carries only in-frame clones and drops some. The sample holds some 1.1 million clones; 60% to 85% are singletons and the top ten take 0.7% to 0.95%. This sample was included in a study of shared clonotypes between healthy human individuals. Overall study: The donor group consisted of a couple of women and a few men, aged 18 to 49. Study-level points and caveats: Rarefaction exposed incomplete sorted-subset sequencing despite large depth. Some naive CD4 clonotypes, around 5%, turned up in common across several donors.

A split of CD4+ cells into CD45RA+ naive and CD45RA-negative memory subsets was performed. The sequenced sample consisted of memory CD4+ T cells from PBMCs. The subset is: CD45RA-negative fraction. The gene calls are TRBV28 and TRBJ2-1; a possible D gene is TRBD2 (6 bases). The source is a man aged 18 to 29 in good health. Some clones in this sample may be carry-over from other donors' samples. CDR3 in amino acids: CASSPHTSSNEQFF. The CDR3 DNA reads as TGTGCCAGCAGCCCCCACACTAGCAGCAATGAGCAGTTCTTC. Full variable domain (missing parts from reference TRBV28 and TRBJ2-1): DVKVTQSSRYLVKRTGEKVFLECVQDMDHENMFWYRQDPGLGLRLIYFSYDVKMKEKGDIPEGYSVSREKKERFSLILESASTNQTSMYLCASSPHTSSNEQFFGPGTRLTVL.